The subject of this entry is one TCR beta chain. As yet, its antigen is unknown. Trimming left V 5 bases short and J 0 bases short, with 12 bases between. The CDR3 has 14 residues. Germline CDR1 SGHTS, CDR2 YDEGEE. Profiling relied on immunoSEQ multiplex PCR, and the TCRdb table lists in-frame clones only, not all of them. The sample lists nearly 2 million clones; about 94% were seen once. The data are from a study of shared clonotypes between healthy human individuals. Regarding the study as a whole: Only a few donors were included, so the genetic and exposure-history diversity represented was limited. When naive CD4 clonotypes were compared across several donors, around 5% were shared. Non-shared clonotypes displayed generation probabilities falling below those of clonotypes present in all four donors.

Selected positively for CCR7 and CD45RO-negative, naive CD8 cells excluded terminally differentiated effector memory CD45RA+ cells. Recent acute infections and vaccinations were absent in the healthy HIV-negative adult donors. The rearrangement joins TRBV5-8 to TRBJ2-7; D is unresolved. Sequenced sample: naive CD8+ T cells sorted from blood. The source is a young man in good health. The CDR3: CASRNPRSSYEQYF. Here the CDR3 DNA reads TGTGCCAGCAGAAACCCTAGGAGCTCCTACGAGCAGTACTTC. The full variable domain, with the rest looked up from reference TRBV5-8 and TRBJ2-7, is EAGVTQSPTHLIKTRGQQATLRCSPISGHTSVYWYQQALGLGLQFLLWYDEGEERNRGNFPPRFSGRQFPNYSSELNVNALELEDSALYLCASRNPRSSYEQYFGPGTRLTVT.